Listed below are T cell receptor beta chains from one sample, sequenced in a study of shared clonotypes between healthy human individuals. Libraries were prepared by immunoSEQ multiplex PCR; TCRdb keeps only in-frame clonotypes and omits some of them. The data hold about 2.4 million clones, with over 85% observed a single time. The sample was naive CD4+ T cells from PBMCs. The receptor source for this set is a man between 18 and 35 years old in good health. Some clones in this sample may be carry-over from other donors' samples. CDR3s include the opening cysteine and the closing phenylalanine or tryptophan. Each record gives: D gene, J gene, V gene, clone size, CDR3 protein, CDR3 DNA. A D gene is named only where the DNA matches it firmly. The size field is filled for only some rows; it gives once, few, many or a size class.

. TRBJ2-5 TRBV28 . CASSLSAGAVETQYF TGTGCCAGCAGTTTATCTGCGGGGGCGGTCGAGACCCAGTACTTC
. TRBJ1-5 TRBV28 . CASTSPGEPQHF TGTGCCAGCACCTCCCCCGGGGAGCCCCAGCATTTT
. TRBJ2-3 TRBV28 . CASSTLQGTDTQYF TGTGCCAGCAGTACGCTGCAGGGCACAGATACGCAGTATTTT
TRBD1 TRBJ1-5 TRBV27 . CASSSNRGRRPQHF TGTGCCAGCAGTTCCAACAGGGGGCGTAGGCCCCAGCATTTT
. TRBJ2-3 TRBV27 . CASSLSWGYRTDTQYF TGTGCCAGCAGTTTATCGTGGGGCTATCGCACAGATACGCAGTATTTT
. TRBJ1-2 TRBV9 . CASGQGQDYGYTF TGTGCCAGCGGACAAGGACAAGACTATGGCTACACCTTC
. TRBJ2-6 TRBV7-3 . CASRPGNGSSGANVLTF TGTGCCAGCAGACCCGGGAACGGAAGCTCTGGGGCCAACGTCCTGACTTTC
TRBD1 TRBJ2-7 TRBV15 . CATSRGDREGRYEQYF TGTGCCACCAGCAGAGGGGACAGGGAAGGGAGATACGAGCAGTACTTC
TRBD1 TRBJ1-4 TRBV7-9 few CASSDRGSSNEKLFF TGTGCCAGCAGCGACAGGGGTTCGTCTAATGAAAAACTGTTTTTT
TRBD2 TRBJ2-7 TRBV6-5 once CASSYSGLGPYEQYF TGTGCCAGCAGTTACTCGGGACTAGGCCCCTACGAGCAGTACTTC
. TRBJ2-1 TRBV5-1 . CASSLSGINEQFF TGCGCCAGCAGCTTATCAGGGATCAATGAGCAGTTCTTC